This is a list of T cell receptor beta chains from one sample in a study of blood T cells in healthy people across ages. TCRdb analysed the 5' RACE reads with MiXCR anew, one entry per CDR3 protein. The top ten hold approximately 3.6% of the sample, which has around 520,000 distinct CDR3 sequences, about 29% seen once. This same sample was also taken into another study, of T cells of mothers and their children.

Sequencing input: blood. Receptors were obtained from a boy aged 2 to 10 in good health. The conserved cysteine and the conserved F or W are not part of the CDR3 here.

CDR3	J	V
ASSYSLAGSTEAF	TRBJ1-1	TRBV6-2/TRBV6-3
ASSSRTTLQGWEQY	TRBJ2-7	TRBV28
ASSQDQLAAPYNEQF	TRBJ2-1	TRBV4-3
SARNDFNSPLH	TRBJ1-6	TRBV20-1
SAKTGLNYGYT	TRBJ1-2	TRBV20-1
ASAGQGSDTGELF	TRBJ2-2	TRBV15
ASSGLAGGPGSYEQY	TRBJ2-7	TRBV7-9
ATSRAMQGTYEQY	.	TRBV15
AWSGTTGGDQGFNYGHT	TRBJ1-2	TRBV30
ASNPSGQEYGYT	TRBJ1-2	TRBV6-2/TRBV6-3
ASSRDSGTSDTQY	TRBJ2-3	TRBV18
ASSYRASTDTQY	TRBJ2-3	TRBV6-6
ASSHRAADTQY	TRBJ2-3	TRBV27
ASSSGLAGSTDTQY	TRBJ2-3	TRBV5-1
VSSVEGWTSGPLAKNIQY	TRBJ2-4	TRBV9
ASSLWESYSPLH	TRBJ1-6	TRBV11-1
ATSRDRKGTGYT	TRBJ1-2	TRBV15
ASSPTRPSSYEQY	TRBJ2-7	TRBV27
ASSAPEGEVYNSPLH	TRBJ1-6	TRBV7-9
ASSLALWTKYEQY	.	TRBV7-2
ASSSTLSGSGTSEQY	TRBJ2-7	TRBV7-2
ASRRDSASYEQY	TRBJ2-7	TRBV19
ASSVDATGGKDTQY	TRBJ2-3	TRBV9
ASSLIRARVGTEAF	TRBJ1-1	TRBV27
ASSLAVGGNTEAF	TRBJ1-1	TRBV11-2
SARDPEGNYGYT	TRBJ1-2	TRBV20-1
ASSPGGENEQY	TRBJ2-7	TRBV18
ASSPRGGLDYGYT	TRBJ1-2	TRBV18
ASSLEPPFGYT	TRBJ1-2	TRBV7-2
ASSVRDRGEKLF	TRBJ1-4	TRBV12-3/TRBV12-4
ASSLGSATVEQF	TRBJ2-1	TRBV27
ASRPGTSPGELF	TRBJ2-2	TRBV7-2
ASSLLLDSGNTIY	TRBJ1-3	TRBV12-3/TRBV12-4
ASSLARGGPYGYT	TRBJ1-2	TRBV7-2
ASGLVRGRASSGANVLT	TRBJ2-6	TRBV12-5
ASSSPGRTYEQY	TRBJ2-7	TRBV27
ASSLRPLDIKTQY	TRBJ2-5	TRBV7-8
ASSLGQGRWYGYT	TRBJ1-2	TRBV7-9
ASSARGPDGYT	TRBJ1-2	TRBV7-8
ASSSKGGNIQY	TRBJ2-4	TRBV7-9
SVGYLGRQAFQAF	TRBJ1-1	TRBV29-1